This T cell receptor beta chain was identified during a study of T cells in Graves' hyperthyroidism and ophthalmopathy. Isolation of PBMCs was performed on around 10 ml fresh peripheral blood. On this clonotype itself: An end of the junction differs from the germline gene, which may be a read error.

The germline V gene has CDR1 MDHEN and CDR2 SYDVKM. The CDR3 totals 16 residues. Template material for amplifying TCR beta CDR3 regions consisted of RNA transcripts. RT-PCR in the first round (using the HTBI primer set) targeted the TCR CDR3. TCRdb analysed the multiplex PCR reads with MiXCR anew, one entry per CDR3 protein. The sample records 450,000 to 600,000 distinct CDR3 sequences, just under 20% being singletons. Sequencing was done on a sample of blood. The chain uses TRBV28 and TRBJ2-1, with a possible D match to TRBD1 (6 bases). This TCR derives from a man in his forties or fifties with Graves' ophthalmopathy. Here the CDR3 DNA reads TGTGCCAGCAGTTTATCCGTGAGTGGGGGCTACAATGAGCAGTCCTTC. Its translation: CASSLSVSGGYNEQSF.